These T cell receptor beta chains were read from a single sample in a study of blood T cell repertoires in COVID-19. Here immunoSEQ multiplex PCR was the method, and the copy in TCRdb shows in-frame clones only, minus some. This sample has around 63,000 clones, with over 70% found just once. Sequenced input: peripheral blood. These receptors were taken from a woman aged 50 to 60 with active or convalescent COVID-19. Each CDR3 is given with its conserved first and last residue. Fields, in order: J gene, clone size, V gene, D gene, CDR3 DNA, CDR3 protein. D genes are given only for firm matches. The size field is filled for only some rows; it gives once, few, many or a size class.

TRBJ2-2	few	TRBV30	TRBD1	TGTGCCTGGACGGTTAGCGACAGGGGGCTTGCCGGGGAGCTGTTTTTT	CAWTVSDRGLAGELFF
TRBJ1-6	.	TRBV15	TRBD1	TGTGCCACCAGCAGACCGGGACAGGGGCACTCACCCCTCCACTTT	CATSRPGQGHSPLHF
TRBJ2-7	.	TRBV5-4	.	TGTGCCAGCAGCTATACAGGTGACGAGCAGTACTTC	CASSYTGDEQYF
TRBJ1-2	.	TRBV9	.	TGTGCCAGCAGTACCACAGGGTCAGATGGCTACACCTTC	CASSTTGSDGYTF
TRBJ1-4	.	TRBV5-1	.	TGCGCCAGCAGCTTGGGCAGGAATGAAAAACTGTTTTTT	CASSLGRNEKLFF
TRBJ2-5	few	TRBV4-2	TRBD1	TGTGCCAGCAGCCAAGAACATGGGGACAGCCAGACCCAGTACTTC	CASSQEHGDSQTQYF
TRBJ1-1	.	TRBV12-3/TRBV12-4	.	TGTGCCAGCAGTTTAGTCGTCAGTGGAGCTTTCTTT	CASSLVVSGAFF
TRBJ1-2	.	TRBV20-1	.	TGCAGTGCTAGACCTTTCTATGGCTACACCTTC	CSARPFYGYTF
TRBJ2-2	few	TRBV6-2/TRBV6-3	TRBD2	TGTGCCAGCAGTTCCGTCCCGGGACTAGCGGGAGGATCCGGGGAGCTGTTTTTT	CASSSVPGLAGGSGELFF
TRBJ2-3	.	TRBV3-1/TRBV3-2	.	TGTGCCAGCAGCCAAGGATTTGCGGGACTCTTTACAGATACGCAGTATTTT	CASSQGFAGLFTDTQYF